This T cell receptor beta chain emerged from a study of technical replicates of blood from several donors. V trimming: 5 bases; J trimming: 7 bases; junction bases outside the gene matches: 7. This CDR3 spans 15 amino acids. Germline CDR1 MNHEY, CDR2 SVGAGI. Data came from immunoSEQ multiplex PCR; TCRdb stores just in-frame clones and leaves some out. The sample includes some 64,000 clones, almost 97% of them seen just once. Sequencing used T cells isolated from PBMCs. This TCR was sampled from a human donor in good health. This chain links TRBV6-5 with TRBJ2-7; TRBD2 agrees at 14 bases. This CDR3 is CASSPTSGRAGEQYF. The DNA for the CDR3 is TGTGCCAGCAGTCCGACTAGCGGGAGGGCCGGGGAGCAGTACTTC.